This record covers a single T cell receptor (beta chain). The sample contains more than one DNA sequence encoding this CDR3. This record comes from a study of blood T cell repertoires in COVID-19. Study-wide context: The samples span acute and convalescent COVID-19 from the United States, Italy and Spain. From T cells, B-cell-depleted T cells, or PBMCs came the material, which was cDNA or gDNA.

Per the original methods: The authors estimated nucleated cell counts from reference gene primer amplification. Method: immunoSEQ multiplex PCR; TCRdb's copy keeps in-frame clones and lacks some. V and J calls and clone size are copied from that table; D and trimming were computed from the DNA. The profile covers about 45,000 clones, with 55% to 75% appearing a single time and around 6.5% taken by the ten largest. V lost 0 bases, J lost 2 bases, and 1 base stayed unmatched. This CDR3 comprises 15 residues. Germline CDR1 is MNHEY and CDR2 is SVGAGI. The sample was peripheral blood. V is TRBV6-5 and J is TRBJ1-2, with 9 bases matching TRBD1. The TCR originated in an elderly man with acute or convalescent COVID-19. The CDR3 DNA reads TGTGCCAGCAGTTACTCGGGACAGGGAAACTATGGCTACACCTTC. Translating it yields CASSYSGQGNYGYTF.